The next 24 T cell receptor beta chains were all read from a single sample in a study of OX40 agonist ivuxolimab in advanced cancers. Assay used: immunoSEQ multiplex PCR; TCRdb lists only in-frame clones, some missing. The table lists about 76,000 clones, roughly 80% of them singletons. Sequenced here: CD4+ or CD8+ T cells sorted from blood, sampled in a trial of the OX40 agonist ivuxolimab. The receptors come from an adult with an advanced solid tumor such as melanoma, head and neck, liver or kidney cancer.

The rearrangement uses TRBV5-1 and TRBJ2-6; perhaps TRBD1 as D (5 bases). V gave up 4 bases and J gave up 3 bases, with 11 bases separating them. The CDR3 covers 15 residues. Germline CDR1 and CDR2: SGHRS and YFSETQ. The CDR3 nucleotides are TGCGCCAGCAGCCCACAGGTTGGTGGGGCCAACGTCCTGACTTTC. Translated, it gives CASSPQVGGANVLTF.

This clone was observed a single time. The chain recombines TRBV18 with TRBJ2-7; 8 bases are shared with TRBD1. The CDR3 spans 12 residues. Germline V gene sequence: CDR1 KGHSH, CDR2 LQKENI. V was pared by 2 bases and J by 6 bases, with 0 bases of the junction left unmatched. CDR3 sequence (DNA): TGTGCCAGCTCACCAGACAGGGGCGAGCAGTACTTC. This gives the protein CASSPDRGEQYF.

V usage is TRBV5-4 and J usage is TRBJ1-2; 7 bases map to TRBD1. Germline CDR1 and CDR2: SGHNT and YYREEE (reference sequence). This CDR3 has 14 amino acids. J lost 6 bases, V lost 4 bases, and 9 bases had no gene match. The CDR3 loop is CASSPWTGLHGYTF. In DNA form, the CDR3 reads TGTGCCAGCAGCCCCTGGACAGGTTTACATGGCTACACCTTC. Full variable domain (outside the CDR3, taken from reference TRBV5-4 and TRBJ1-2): ETGVTQSPTHLIKTRGQQVTLRCSSQSGHNTVSWYQQALGQGPQFIFQYYREEENGRGNFPPRFSGLQFPNYSSELNVNALELDDSALYLCASSPWTGLHGYTFGSGTRLTVV.

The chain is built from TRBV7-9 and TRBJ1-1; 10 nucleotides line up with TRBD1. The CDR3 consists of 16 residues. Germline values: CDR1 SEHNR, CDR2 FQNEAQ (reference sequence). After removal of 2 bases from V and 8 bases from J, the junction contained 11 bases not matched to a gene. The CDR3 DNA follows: TGTGCCAGCAGCTTATGGGACAGGGGTCCAGGGGGCGAAGCTTTCTTT. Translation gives CASSLWDRGPGGEAFF.

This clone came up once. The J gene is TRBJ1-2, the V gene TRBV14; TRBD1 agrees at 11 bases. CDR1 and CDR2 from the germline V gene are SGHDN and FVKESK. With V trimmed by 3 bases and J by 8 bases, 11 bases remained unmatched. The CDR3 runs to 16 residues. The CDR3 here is CASSHIGTGGSKGYTF. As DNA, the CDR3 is TGTGCCAGCAGCCATATTGGGACAGGGGGTTCGAAGGGCTACACCTTC. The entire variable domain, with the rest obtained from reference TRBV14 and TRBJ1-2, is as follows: EAGVTQFPSHSVIEKGQTVTLRCDPISGHDNLYWYRRVMGKEIKFLLHFVKESKQDESGMPNNRFLAERTGGTYSTLKVQPAELEDSGVYFCASSHIGTGGSKGYTFGSGTRLTVV.

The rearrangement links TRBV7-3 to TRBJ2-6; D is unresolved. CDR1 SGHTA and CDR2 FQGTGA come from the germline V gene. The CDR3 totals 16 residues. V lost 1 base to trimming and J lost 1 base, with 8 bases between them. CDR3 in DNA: TGTGCCAGCAGCTTAAGTATTGGGTCTGGGGCCAACGTCCTGACTTTC. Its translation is CASSLSIGSGANVLTF.

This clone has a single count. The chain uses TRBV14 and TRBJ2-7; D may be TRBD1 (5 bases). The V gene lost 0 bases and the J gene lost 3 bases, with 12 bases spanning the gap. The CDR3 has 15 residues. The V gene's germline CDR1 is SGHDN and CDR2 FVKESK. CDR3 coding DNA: TGTGCCAGCAGCCAAGAAACGCAGGGCGGCTACGAGCAGTACTTC. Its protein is CASSQETQGGYEQYF. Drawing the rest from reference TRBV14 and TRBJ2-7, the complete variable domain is EAGVTQFPSHSVIEKGQTVTLRCDPISGHDNLYWYRRVMGKEIKFLLHFVKESKQDESGMPNNRFLAERTGGTYSTLKVQPAELEDSGVYFCASSQETQGGYEQYFGPGTRLTVT.

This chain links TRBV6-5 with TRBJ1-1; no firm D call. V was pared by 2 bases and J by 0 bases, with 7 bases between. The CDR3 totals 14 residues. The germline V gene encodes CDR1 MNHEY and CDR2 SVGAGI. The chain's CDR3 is CASSYDTMNTEAFF. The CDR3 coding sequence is TGTGCCAGCAGTTACGATACTATGAACACTGAAGCTTTCTTT.

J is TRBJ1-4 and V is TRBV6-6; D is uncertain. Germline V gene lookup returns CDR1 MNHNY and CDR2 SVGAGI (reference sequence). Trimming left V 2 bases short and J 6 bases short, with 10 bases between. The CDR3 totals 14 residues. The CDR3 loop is CASSYPRVDEKLFF. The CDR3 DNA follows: TGTGCCAGCAGTTACCCCCGCGTGGATGAAAAACTGTTTTTT.

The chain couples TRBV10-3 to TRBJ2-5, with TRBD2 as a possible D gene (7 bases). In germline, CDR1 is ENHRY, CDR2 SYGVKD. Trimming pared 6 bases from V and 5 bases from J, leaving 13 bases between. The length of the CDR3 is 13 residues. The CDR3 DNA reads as TGTGCCATCAGAGAGGGGGGGCGTGAGACCCAGTACTTC. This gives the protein CAIREGGRETQYF.

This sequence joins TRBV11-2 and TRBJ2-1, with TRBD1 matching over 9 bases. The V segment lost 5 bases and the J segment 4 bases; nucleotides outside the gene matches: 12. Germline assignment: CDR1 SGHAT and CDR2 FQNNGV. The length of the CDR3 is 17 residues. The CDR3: CASSLLGGTGSYNEQFF. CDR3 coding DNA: TGTGCCAGCAGCCTTCTAGGAGGGACAGGGTCGTACAATGAGCAGTTCTTC.

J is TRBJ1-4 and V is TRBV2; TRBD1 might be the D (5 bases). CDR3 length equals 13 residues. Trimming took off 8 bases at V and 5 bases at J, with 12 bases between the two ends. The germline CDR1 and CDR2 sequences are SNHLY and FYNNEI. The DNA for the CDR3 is TGTGCCAGCGTGAGGGACCAGAATGAAAAACTGTTTTTT. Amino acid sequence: CASVRDQNEKLFF.

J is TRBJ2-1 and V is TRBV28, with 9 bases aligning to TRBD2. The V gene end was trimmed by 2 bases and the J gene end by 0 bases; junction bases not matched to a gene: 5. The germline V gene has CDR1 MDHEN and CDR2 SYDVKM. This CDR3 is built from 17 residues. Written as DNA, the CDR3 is TGTGCCAGCAGTTTAGGACTAGCGAGAAACTCCTACAATGAGCAGTTCTTC. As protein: CASSLGLARNSYNEQFF.

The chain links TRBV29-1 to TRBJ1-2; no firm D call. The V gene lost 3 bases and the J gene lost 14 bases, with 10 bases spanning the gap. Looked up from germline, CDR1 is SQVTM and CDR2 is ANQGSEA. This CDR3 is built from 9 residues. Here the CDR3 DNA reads TGCAGCGTTGACCCCCCCTGGACCTTC. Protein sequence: CSVDPPWTF.

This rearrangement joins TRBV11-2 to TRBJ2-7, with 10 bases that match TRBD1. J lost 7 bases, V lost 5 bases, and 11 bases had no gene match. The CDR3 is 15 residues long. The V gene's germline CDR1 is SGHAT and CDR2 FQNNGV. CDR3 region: CASSQQPGQGWEQYF. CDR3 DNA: TGTGCCAGCAGCCAACAACCGGGACAGGGGTGGGAGCAGTACTTC.

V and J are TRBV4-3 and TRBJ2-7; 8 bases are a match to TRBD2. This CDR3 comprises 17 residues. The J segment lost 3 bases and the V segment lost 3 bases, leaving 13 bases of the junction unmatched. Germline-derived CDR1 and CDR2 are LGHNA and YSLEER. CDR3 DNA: TGCGCCAGCAGCCAGACGTACGGGGGGGGCAGGGTCTACGAGCAGTACTTC. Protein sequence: CASSQTYGGGRVYEQYF.

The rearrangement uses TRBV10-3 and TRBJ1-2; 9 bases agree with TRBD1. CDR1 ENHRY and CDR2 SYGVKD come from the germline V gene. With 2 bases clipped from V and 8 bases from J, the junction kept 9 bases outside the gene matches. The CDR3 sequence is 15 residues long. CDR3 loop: CAISEETGGTKGYTF. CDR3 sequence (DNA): TGTGCCATCAGTGAGGAGACAGGGGGTACTAAAGGCTACACCTTC.

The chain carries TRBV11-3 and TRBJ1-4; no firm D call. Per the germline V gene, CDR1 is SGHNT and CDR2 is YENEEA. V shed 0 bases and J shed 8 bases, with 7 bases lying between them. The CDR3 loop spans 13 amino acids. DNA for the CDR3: TGTGCCAGCAGCTTAGAAAGTAGAGAAAAACTGTTTTTT. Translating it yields CASSLESREKLFF. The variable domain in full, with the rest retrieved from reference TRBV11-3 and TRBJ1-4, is EAGVVQSPRYKIIEKKQPVAFWCNPISGHNTLYWYLQNLGQGPELLIRYENEEAVDDSQLPKDRFSAERLKGVDSTLKIQPAELGDSAVYLCASSLESREKLFFGSGTQLSVL.

CDR3 sequence: CASSLAVGDYGYTF. The DNA for the CDR3 is TGTGCCAGCAGCTTGGCCGTCGGGGACTATGGCTACACCTTC. The rearrangement links TRBV5-4 to TRBJ1-2; unclear D gene. In germline, CDR1 is SGHNT, CDR2 YYREEE (reference sequence). The ends were cut back, 0 bases at V and 3 bases at J, with 9 bases in the middle. This CDR3 has 14 amino acids.

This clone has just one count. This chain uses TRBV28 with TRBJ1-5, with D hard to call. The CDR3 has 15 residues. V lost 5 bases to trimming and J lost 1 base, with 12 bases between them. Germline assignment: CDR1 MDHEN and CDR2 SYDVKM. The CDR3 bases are TGTGCCAGCAGTCTACAAGGGAGGAGCAATCAGCCCCAGCATTTT. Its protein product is CASSLQGRSNQPQHF.

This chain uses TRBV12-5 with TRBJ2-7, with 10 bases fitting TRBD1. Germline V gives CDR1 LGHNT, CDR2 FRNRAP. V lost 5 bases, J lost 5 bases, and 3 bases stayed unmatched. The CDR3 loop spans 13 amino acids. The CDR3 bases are TGTGCTAGTGGTACCGGACAGGGGGACGAGCAGTACTTC. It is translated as CASGTGQGDEQYF.

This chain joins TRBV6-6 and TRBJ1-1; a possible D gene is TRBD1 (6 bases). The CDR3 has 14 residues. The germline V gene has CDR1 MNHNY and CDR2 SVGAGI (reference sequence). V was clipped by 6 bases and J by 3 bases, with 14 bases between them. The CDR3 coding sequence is TGTGCCAGCAGCCTAGGGGGACATGACACTGAAGCTTTCTTT. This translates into CASSLGGHDTEAFF.

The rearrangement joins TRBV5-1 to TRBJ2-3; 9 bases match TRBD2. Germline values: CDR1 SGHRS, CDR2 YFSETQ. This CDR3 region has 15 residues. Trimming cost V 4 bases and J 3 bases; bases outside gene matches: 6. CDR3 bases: TGCGCCAGCAGCCCCTCGCGGGGGGGTACAGATACGCAGTATTTT. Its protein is CASSPSRGGTDTQYF.

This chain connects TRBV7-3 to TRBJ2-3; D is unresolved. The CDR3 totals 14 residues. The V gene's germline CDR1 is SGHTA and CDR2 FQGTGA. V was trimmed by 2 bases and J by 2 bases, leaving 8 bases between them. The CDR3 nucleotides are TGTGCCAGCAGCTTAGGACGGAACACAGATACGCAGTATTTT. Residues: CASSLGRNTDTQYF.